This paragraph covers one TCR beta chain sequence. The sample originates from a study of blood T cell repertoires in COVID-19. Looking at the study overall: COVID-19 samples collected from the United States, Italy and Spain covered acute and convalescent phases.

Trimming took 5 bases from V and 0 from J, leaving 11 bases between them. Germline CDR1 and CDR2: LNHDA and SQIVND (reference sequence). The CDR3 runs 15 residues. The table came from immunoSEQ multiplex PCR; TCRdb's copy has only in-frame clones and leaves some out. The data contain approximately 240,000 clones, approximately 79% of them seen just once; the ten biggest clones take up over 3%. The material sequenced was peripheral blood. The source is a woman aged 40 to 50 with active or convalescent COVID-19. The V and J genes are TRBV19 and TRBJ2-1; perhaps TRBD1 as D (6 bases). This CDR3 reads CASSVTGSSYNEQFF. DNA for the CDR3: TGTGCCAGTAGTGTAACAGGGAGCTCCTACAATGAGCAGTTCTTC.